This T cell receptor beta chain was profiled in a study of T-cell reconstitution after alpha-beta-depleted transplantation in children. A library of TCRbeta sequences, prepared with unique molecular identifiers, was generated. TCRdb itself ran the PCR reads through MiXCR, one entry per CDR3 protein. The sample consists of almost 500,000 distinct CDR3 sequences, under 15% of them appearing once. The sample holds a few counts of this clonotype. Germline-derived CDR1 and CDR2 are SNHLY and FYNNEI. This CDR3 has 12 amino acids. V lost 10 bases and J 4 bases, leaving 14 bases between the germline ends. This TCR derives from a human donor who donated a stem cell graft to a child with combined immunodeficiency. The starting material was PBMCs from the stem cell graft donor, obtained from the stem cell graft. The J gene is TRBJ2-7, the V gene TRBV2; possible D gene TRBD1, 5 bases. CDR3 sequence reads: CATSQAAYEQYF. CDR3 coding DNA: TGTGCCACCTCACAGGCAGCATACGAGCAGTACTTC.